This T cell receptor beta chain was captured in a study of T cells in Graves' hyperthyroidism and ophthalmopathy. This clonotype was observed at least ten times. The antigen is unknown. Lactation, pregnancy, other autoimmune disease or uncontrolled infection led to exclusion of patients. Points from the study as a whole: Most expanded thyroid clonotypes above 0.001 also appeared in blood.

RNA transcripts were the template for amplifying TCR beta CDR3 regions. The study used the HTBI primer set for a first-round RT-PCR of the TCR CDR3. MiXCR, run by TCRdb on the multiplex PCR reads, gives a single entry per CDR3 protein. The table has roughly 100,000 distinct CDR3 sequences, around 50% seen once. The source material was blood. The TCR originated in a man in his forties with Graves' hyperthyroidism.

CDR3 sequence: CASSFYASYEQYF. For the CDR3, the DNA is TGTGCCAGCAGCTTTTACGCCTCCTACGAGCAGTACTTC. The chain combines TRBV7-2 with TRBJ2-7; the D is unclear. The CDR3 spans 13 residues. The V end lost 3 bases, the J end lost 0 bases, and 6 bases lay between the germline ends. CDR1 is SGHTA, CDR2 FQGNSA, per germline.